This passage covers 28 T cell receptor beta chains from one sample sequenced in a study of identical twins (dated by TCRdb to 2016 to 2017). The library relied on 5' RACE. The sequencer was an Illumina HiSeq 2000. Starting from the raw public reads, TCRdb applied fastp trimming at Q25, assembled clones with MiXCR and retained in-frame beta chains. Each record represents a unique CDR3 protein, reported with the most common genes and DNA among its rows. This sample gives 500,000 to 650,000 distinct CDR3 sequences in total; under 8.5% of them show up just once. The ten largest clones represent about 1.5% of the sample. These data also formed part of another study, on yellow fever vaccine responses in identical twins.

Sample: PBMCs. These receptor sequences come from a woman aged 18-30 years in good health.

This clonotype was detected ten times or more. This chain joins TRBV5-1 and TRBJ2-3; 9 positions match TRBD1. The CDR3 is made up of 15 amino acids. The ends lost 3 bases at V and 4 bases at J; junction bases unmatched: 6. CDR1 is SGHRS, CDR2 YFSETQ, per germline. The CDR3 here is CASSYPGQGADTQYF. Written as DNA, the CDR3 is TGCGCCAGCAGCTATCCGGGACAGGGCGCAGATACGCAGTATTTT.

This clonotype was detected many times. The chain couples TRBV29-1 to TRBJ1-1; 7 nucleotides agree with TRBD1. This CDR3 has 13 amino acids. The trim removed 3 bases at V and 5 bases at J, leaving 6 bases unmatched. Germline V lookup: CDR1 SQVTM, CDR2 ANQGSEA. CDR3 residues: CSVEKGARTEAFF. The DNA of the CDR3 is TGCAGCGTTGAGAAGGGGGCGAGGACTGAAGCTTTCTTT.

This clonotype occurred many times. The CDR3 nucleotides are TGTGCCAGCAGTAGCATCACAGGGTTAGATACGCAGTATTTT. Translating it yields CASSSITGLDTQYF. V is TRBV12-3 or TRBV12-4 and J is TRBJ2-3, with TRBD1 as a possible D gene (6 bases). The V end lost 5 bases, the J end lost 5 bases, and 14 bases lay between the germline ends. The CDR3 extends over 14 amino acids.

This rearrangement joins TRBV7-9 to TRBJ1-5; 7 nucleotides align to TRBD1. V lost 0 bases and J lost 6; bases outside the gene matches: 5. Germline values: CDR1 SEHNR, CDR2 FQNEAQ (reference sequence). CDR3 length equals 15 residues. The CDR3 DNA follows: TGTGCCAGCAGCTTAGCCACAGGGGCGTTTCAGCCCCAGCATTTT. Protein product: CASSLATGAFQPQHF.

This clonotype was picked up a small number of times. The chain couples TRBV6-5 to TRBJ2-1; 9 nucleotides agree with TRBD1. The V segment lost 3 bases and the J segment 10 bases; nucleotides outside the gene matches: 10. Germline V gives CDR1 MNHEY, CDR2 SVGAGI. The CDR3 extends over 15 amino acids. CDR3 bases: TGTGCCAGCAGTTATACAGGGGGCGTTTCGGGGGAGCAGTTCTTC. Amino acid sequence: CASSYTGGVSGEQFF.

This clonotype came up a few times. The chain links TRBV3-1 to TRBJ2-7; D is perhaps TRBD2 (5 bases). The length of the CDR3 is 18 residues. Germline V gives CDR1 LGHDT, CDR2 YNNKEL (reference sequence). With 5 bases removed from V and 6 bases from J, the gap between germline ends came to 29 bases. In nucleotides, the CDR3 is TGTGCCAGCAGCGCTCCCTTAAAATTCTTCGAGGGCTCGGCCGAGCAGTACTTC. The encoded protein is CASSAPLKFFEGSAEQYF.

At least ten counts were recorded for this clonotype. This chain joins TRBV4-1 and TRBJ1-1; 11 bases line up with TRBD1. V lost 5 bases and J lost 6; bases outside the gene matches: 8. The CDR3 runs to 15 residues. Germline values: CDR1 MGHRA, CDR2 YSYEKL. The CDR3 reads CASSTPGQGDSEAFF. The CDR3 coding sequence is TGCGCCAGCAGCACACCGGGACAGGGGGATTCTGAAGCTTTCTTT.

This clonotype came up many times. The rearrangement uses TRBV20-1 and TRBJ1-1, with a tentative D call TRBD1 (6 bases). V lost 0 bases to trimming and J lost 1 base, with 9 bases between them. This CDR3 contains 14 residues. Per the germline V gene, CDR1 is DFQATT and CDR2 is SNEGSKA (reference sequence). CDR3 sequence: CSARDARGNTEAFF. CDR3 DNA sequence: TGCAGTGCTAGAGATGCCAGGGGGAACACTGAAGCTTTCTTT.

Many counts were recorded for this clonotype. The gene calls are TRBV10-3 and TRBJ1-1; D is unclear. CDR1 and CDR2 (germline): ENHRY, SYGVKD. This CDR3 region has 12 residues. The V end was cut by 10 bases, the J end by 1 base, with 10 bases between. The CDR3 DNA follows: TGTGCCAGCCTGGAGGGGAACACTGAAGCTTTCTTT. Encoded protein: CASLEGNTEAFF.

The table lists this clonotype with a few counts. The gene calls are TRBV5-5 and TRBJ2-7, with D hard to call. V was cut by 4 bases and J by 0 bases, with 5 bases left in between. Germline V gene lookup returns CDR1 SGHKS and CDR2 YYEKEE (reference sequence). This CDR3 is 12 amino acids long. CDR3 loop: CASSDNSYEQYF. In DNA form, the CDR3 reads TGTGCCAGCAGCGATAACTCCTACGAGCAGTACTTC.

CDR3 loop: CASSFAGVIDNEQFF. CDR3 nucleotides: TGTGCCAGCAGCTTTGCAGGGGTTATCGACAATGAGCAGTTCTTC. V gene TRBV7-9 combines with J gene TRBJ2-1, with D possibly matching TRBD1 (6 bases). CDR1 and CDR2 (germline): SEHNR, FQNEAQ (reference sequence). V lost 3 bases to trimming and J lost 5 bases, with 14 bases between them. This CDR3 has 15 residues.

This clonotype appeared once. With a much larger clone just one base away, this may be a read error. V usage is TRBV7-8 and J usage is TRBJ1-5; D is unresolved. Looked up from germline, CDR1 is SGHVS and CDR2 is FQNEAQ. V was clipped by 8 bases and J by 0 bases, with 11 bases between them. The CDR3 contains 14 residues. The CDR3 protein is CASCQFDSNQPQHF. In nucleotides, the CDR3 is TGTGCCAGCTGCCAATTTGATAGCAATCAGCCCCAGCATTTT.

This clonotype was seen repeatedly, ten times or more. The chain links TRBV7-9 to TRBJ1-4; unclear D gene. V dropped 7 bases and J dropped 5 bases, with 17 bases sitting between them. This CDR3 contains 15 residues. CDR1 is SEHNR and CDR2 is FQNEAQ in the germline V gene (reference sequence). Here the CDR3 reads CASIAIGNLNEKLFF. The CDR3 DNA follows: TGTGCCAGCATCGCTATTGGAAATCTCAATGAAAAACTGTTTTTT.

The sample holds a few counts of this clonotype. This chain connects TRBV7-8 to TRBJ2-1, with 10 bases identical to TRBD2. Trimming took 0 bases from V and 7 from J; bases not matched to a gene: 6. CDR3 length: 16 amino acids. The V gene's germline CDR1 is SGHVS and CDR2 FQNEAQ. The CDR3 bases are TGTGCCAGCAGCTTAGCGCGGCTAGCGGGAGTTAATGAGCAGTTCTTC. Amino acids: CASSLARLAGVNEQFF.

This clonotype was seen a few times. V and J are TRBV11-2 and TRBJ2-7; TRBD2 agrees at 10 bases. Germline V lookup: CDR1 SGHAT, CDR2 FQNNGV. Trimming at V came to 0 bases and at J to 3 bases, leaving 5 bases not matched to a gene. The CDR3 contains 16 residues. The CDR3 protein is CASSLEIPSGSYEQYF. DNA of the CDR3: TGTGCCAGCAGCTTAGAAATCCCTAGCGGGAGCTACGAGCAGTACTTC.

The rearrangement uses TRBV20-1 and TRBJ1-4; no reliable D call. The CDR3 consists of 14 residues. V lost 8 bases and J 4 bases, leaving 17 bases between the germline ends. Germline V lookup: CDR1 DFQATT, CDR2 SNEGSKA (reference sequence). The CDR3 sequence: CSSFPVDGNEKLFF. In nucleotides, the CDR3 is TGCAGTTCATTCCCAGTGGACGGTAATGAAAAACTGTTTTTT.

This clonotype was seen a few times. This rearrangement joins TRBV14 to TRBJ2-1; the match to TRBD1 covers 10 bases. Germline CDR1 SGHDN, CDR2 FVKESK. V shed 8 bases, J shed 8 bases, and the junction held 12 bases outside the gene matches. The CDR3 is 15 residues long. The CDR3 DNA is TGTGCCAGCTCTGAGGACAGGGGGTTATGGGATGAGCAGTTCTTC. Encoded protein: CASSEDRGLWDEQFF.

This clonotype showed up many times. The J gene is TRBJ2-5, the V gene TRBV29-1; D gene unclear. The V gene lost 4 bases and the J gene lost 0 bases, with 9 bases spanning the gap. This CDR3 spans 13 amino acids. Germline values: CDR1 SQVTM, CDR2 ANQGSEA. The CDR3 DNA reads TGCAGCGTTGGAGTTCTATACCAAGAGACCCAGTACTTC. Residues: CSVGVLYQETQYF.

This clonotype was detected only a few times. The V call is TRBV6-5, the J call TRBJ2-7, with 9 bases aligning to TRBD2. CDR1 and CDR2 (germline): MNHEY, SVGAGI. The CDR3 runs to 15 residues. V lost 0 bases and J lost 2; bases outside the gene matches: 2. The chain's CDR3 is CASSYSRTSAYEQYF. CDR3 DNA sequence: TGTGCCAGCAGTTACTCAAGGACTAGCGCCTACGAGCAGTACTTC.

This chain uses TRBV18 with TRBJ2-1; 9 bases are a match to TRBD1. This CDR3 spans 14 amino acids. Germline-derived CDR1 and CDR2 are KGHSH and LQKENI. After removal of 6 bases from V and 9 bases from J, the junction contained 9 bases not matched to a gene. CDR3 in DNA: TGTGCCAGCTCGGATGACAGGGGGACGTTTGAGCAGTTCTTC. Translated: CASSDDRGTFEQFF.

This clonotype came up a few times. The chain has TRBV2 and TRBJ2-2, with no clear D. The ends were cut back, 4 bases at V and 3 bases at J, with 9 bases in the middle. Per the germline V gene, CDR1 is SNHLY and CDR2 is FYNNEI. The CDR3 has 14 amino acids. CDR3 residues: CASSVTDYTGELFF. The CDR3 DNA sequence: TGTGCCAGCAGTGTAACTGATTACACCGGGGAGCTGTTTTTT. Looking up the rest from reference TRBV2 and TRBJ2-2 gives the full variable domain: EPEVTQTPSHQVTQMGQEVILRCVPISNHLYFYWYRQILGQKVEFLVSFYNNEISEKSEIFDDQFSVERPDGSNFTLKIRSTKLEDSAMYFCASSVTDYTGELFFGEGSRLTVL.

The table lists this clonotype with a few counts. This chain links TRBV10-3 with TRBJ2-1, with TRBD2 matching 14 bases. The V segment lost 3 bases and the J segment 8 bases; nucleotides outside the gene matches: 3. Per the germline V gene, CDR1 is ENHRY and CDR2 is SYGVKD. The CDR3 has 15 amino acids. The CDR3 loop reads CAISDSGLAGDEQFF. In DNA, the CDR3 is TGTGCCATCAGTGATTCGGGACTAGCGGGAGATGAGCAGTTCTTC.

The CDR3 reads CASSPDYTLAGVFNEQFF. Here the CDR3 DNA reads TGTGCCAGCAGCCCCGATTACACCCTAGCGGGAGTATTCAATGAGCAGTTCTTC. The rearrangement links TRBV11-2 to TRBJ2-1; TRBD2 matches 10 bases. V lost 5 bases and J lost 6; bases outside the gene matches: 16. The germline gives CDR1 SGHAT, CDR2 FQNNGV. This CDR3 has 18 residues.

This clonotype was seen ten or more times. The chain carries TRBV5-1 and TRBJ2-3, with a possible D match to TRBD2 (5 bases). V was clipped by 6 bases and J by 0 bases, with 8 bases between them. Per germline, CDR1 SGHRS and CDR2 YFSETQ. The CDR3 extends over 13 amino acids. The CDR3 protein is CASTDSSTDTQYF. The CDR3 region has the DNA TGCGCCAGCACGGACTCTAGCACAGATACGCAGTATTTT.

This clonotype was counted only a few times. The chain carries TRBV3-1 and TRBJ2-1; perhaps D is TRBD1 or TRBD2 (6 bases each). The germline V gene encodes CDR1 LGHDT and CDR2 YNNKEL (reference sequence). This CDR3 spans 15 amino acids. The V and J ends lost 4 bases and 7 bases respectively, with 17 bases between them. CDR3: CASSPLPLGGNEQFF. The DNA of the CDR3 is TGTGCCAGCAGCCCTCTACCTCTAGGGGGGAATGAGCAGTTCTTC.

This clonotype was seen many times. This chain joins TRBV5-1 and TRBJ1-5, with a possible D match to TRBD1 (6 bases). The V end lost 2 bases, the J end lost 1 base, and 10 bases lay between the germline ends. The CDR3 totals 15 residues. Germline V lookup: CDR1 SGHRS, CDR2 YFSETQ. CDR3 sequence (DNA): TGCGCCAGCAGCTTCGGGGGCTCGAGCAATCAGCCCCAGCATTTT. Its translation is CASSFGGSSNQPQHF. The whole variable domain, remainder taken from reference TRBV5-1 and TRBJ1-5, is KAGVTQTPRYLIKTRGQQVTLSCSPISGHRSVSWYQQTPGQGLQFLFEYFSETQRNKGNFPGRFSGRQFSNSRSEMNVSTLELGDSALYLCASSFGGSSNQPQHFGDGTRLSIL.

This clonotype was seen only a few times. The V gene is TRBV4-1, the J gene TRBJ2-7; 7 nucleotides match TRBD1. The length of the CDR3 is 15 residues. The junction had 10 bases not matched to a gene; V was cut back by 5 bases and J by 3 bases. Per the germline V gene, CDR1 is MGHRA and CDR2 is YSYEKL. CDR3 amino acids: CASSALTGENYEQYV. In DNA, the CDR3 is TGCGCCAGCAGCGCCCTTACAGGGGAAAACTACGAGCAGTACGTC.

This clonotype was seen only a few times. The rearrangement uses TRBV13 and TRBJ2-3, with 10 nucleotides matching TRBD2. Germline CDR1 is PRHDT and CDR2 is FYEKMQ (reference sequence). CDR3 length: 13 residues. V lost 8 bases to trimming and J lost 1 base; unmatched junction nucleotides: 0. The DNA for the CDR3 is TGTGCCAGCGGGACTAGCGGCACAGATACGCAGTATTTT. This encodes CASGTSGTDTQYF. The full variable domain, its missing parts supplied by reference TRBV13 and TRBJ2-3, is AAGVIQSPRHLIKEKRETATLKCYPIPRHDTVYWYQQGPGQDPQFLISFYEKMQSDKGSIPDRFSAQQFSDYHSELNMSSLELGDSALYFCASGTSGTDTQYFGPGTRLTVL.